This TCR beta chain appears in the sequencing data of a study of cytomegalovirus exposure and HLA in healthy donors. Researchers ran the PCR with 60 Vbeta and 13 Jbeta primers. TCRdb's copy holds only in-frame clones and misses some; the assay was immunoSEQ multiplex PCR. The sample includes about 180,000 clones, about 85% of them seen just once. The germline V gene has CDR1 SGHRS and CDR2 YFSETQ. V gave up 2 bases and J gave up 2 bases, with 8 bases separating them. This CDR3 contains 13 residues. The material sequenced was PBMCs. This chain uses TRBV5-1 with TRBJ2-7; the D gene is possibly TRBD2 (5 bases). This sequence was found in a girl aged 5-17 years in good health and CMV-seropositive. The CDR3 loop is CASSFRGTYEQYF. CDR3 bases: TGCGCCAGCAGCTTTCGGGGTACCTACGAGCAGTACTTC.